This entry concerns a single T cell receptor beta chain. Its antigen is unknown. The sample originates from a study of T cell responses to AZD1222 COVID-19 vaccine. Overall study results and limits: Sampled repertoires all dated from after the peak T cell response. White British ancestry dominated among donors, who included more females, and clonal diversity was possibly underestimated. CD4 TCRs associated with vaccination spanned spike, dominating at 160-218 and 743-854.

The assay was immunoSEQ multiplex PCR, and TCRdb's table has in-frame clones only and misses some. Found here are roughly 80,000 clones, more than 75% of them singletons; the top ten hold roughly 4.5%. CDR1 KGHSH and CDR2 LQKENI come from the germline V gene. CDR3 size: 16 residues. Trimming removed 2 bases from V and 3 bases from J, with 13 bases in between. This chain links TRBV18 with TRBJ2-2, with D perhaps matching TRBD1 (5 bases). The sequence came from an adult in good health. Here the sequenced sample was peripheral blood, taken on day 0 of MenACWY control vaccination. Here the CDR3 DNA reads TGTGCCAGCTCACCAGCTTCAGGGCGAGACACCGGGGAGCTGTTTTTT. As protein: CASSPASGRDTGELFF. The full variable domain, rest sourced from reference TRBV18 and TRBJ2-2, is NAGVMQNPRHLVRRRGQEARLRCSPMKGHSHVYWYRQLPEEGLKFMVYLQKENIIDESGMPKERFSAEFPKEGPSILRIQQVVRGDSAAYFCASSPASGRDTGELFFGEGSRLTVL.